Shown below are 6 T cell receptor beta chains from a single sample sequenced in a study of T cell changes during pregnancy in multiple sclerosis. TCRdb's table, derived via immunoSEQ multiplex PCR, lists solely in-frame clones and lacks some. The sample has about 75,000 clones, over 85% seen once. The sequenced sample was CD4+ T cells from peripheral blood mononuclear cells, obtained after pregnancy. Receptors were obtained from a female donor with multiple sclerosis, enrolled in a pregnancy study.

This chain connects TRBV5-1 to TRBJ2-5; no firm D call. Germline values: CDR1 SGHRS, CDR2 YFSETQ. The V gene lost 4 bases and the J gene lost 0 bases, with 13 bases spanning the gap. The CDR3 totals 15 residues. Here the CDR3 DNA reads TGCGCCAGCAGCCCCGGGTTGCGCGACCAAGAGACCCAGTACTTC. Amino acids: CASSPGLRDQETQYF.

The V call is TRBV27, the J call TRBJ2-3; tentative D call: TRBD2 (5 bases). Germline CDR1 reads MNHEY; CDR2 reads SMNVEV (reference sequence). V was shortened by 9 bases and J by 3 bases, with 16 bases between the two germline ends. This CDR3 spans 14 amino acids. The CDR3 coding sequence is TGTGCCAGTTATCGAGGGTCAGCTACAGATACGCAGTATTTT. This sequence encodes CASYRGSATDTQYF.

The chain uses TRBV28 and TRBJ1-2; D remains ambiguous. CDR1 is MDHEN and CDR2 is SYDVKM in the germline V gene. The V gene lost 8 bases and the J gene lost 4 bases, with 11 bases spanning the gap. The CDR3 is 12 amino acids. CDR3 sequence (DNA): TGTGCCAGCGCCCTACCCCCCTATGGCTACACCTTC. Translation gives CASALPPYGYTF.

The genes are TRBV7-3 and TRBJ2-3, with D maybe TRBD1 (6 bases). Between the trimmed V and J ends, which lost 4 bases and 4 bases, there was a span of 15 bases. Germline loops: CDR1 SGHTA, CDR2 FQGTGA. CDR3 length: 15 residues. In DNA, the CDR3 is TGTGCCAGCAGCTCTACAGGGTCAAGGGCAGATACGCAGTATTTT. Its translation is CASSSTGSRADTQYF. Drawing the rest from reference TRBV7-3 and TRBJ2-3, the complete variable domain is GAGVSQTPSNKVTEKGKYVELRCDPISGHTALYWYRQSLGQGPEFLIYFQGTGAADDSGLPNDRFFAVRPEGSVSTLKIQRTERGDSAVYLCASSSTGSRADTQYFGPGTRLTVL.

The chain joins TRBV6-6 to TRBJ2-3, with 9 bases aligning to TRBD2. CDR1 is MNHNY, CDR2 SVGAGI, per germline (reference sequence). The V gene end was trimmed by 8 bases and the J gene end by 6 bases; junction bases not matched to a gene: 3. The length of the CDR3 is 12 residues. The CDR3 protein is CASAAGGDTQYF. For the CDR3, the DNA is TGTGCCAGCGCGGCGGGAGGGGATACGCAGTATTTT.

This sequence joins TRBV23-1 and TRBJ1-5, with TRBD1 matching over 9 bases. TRBV23-1 is identified as an open reading frame with a role that is uncertain. CDR3 length: 17 amino acids. The J segment lost 3 bases and the V segment lost 8 bases, leaving 14 bases of the junction unmatched. The CDR3 region is CASLLGTGCYDNQPQHF. In DNA form, the CDR3 reads TGCGCCAGCTTACTGGGGACAGGGTGTTACGACAATCAGCCCCAGCATTTT.